The following is a T cell receptor (beta chain) sequence with its context. Its antigen remains unidentified. The entry originates in a study of shared clonotypes between healthy human individuals. The overall study: Three plates were used per donor for CD4 naive, three for CD4 memory, two for CD8 naive and one for CD8 memory.

Findings and caveats of the study: Naive subsets tended to show greater estimated richness than memory subsets.

DNA at 150 to 200 ng, around 30,000 T cell genomes, went into sorted-subset replicate PCRs. The table came from immunoSEQ multiplex PCR; TCRdb's copy has only in-frame clones and leaves some out. The sample lists some 1.5 million clones, over 95% occurring once. Division of CD4+ cells produced a CD45RA+ naive subset and a CD45RA-negative memory subset. This clonotype originated in a man aged 30 to 39 in good health. The sequenced sample consisted of naive CD4+ T cells sorted from blood. Sample subset: CD45RA+ positively selected.

CDR3 DNA: TGTGCCAGCAGCTCTCATCGGACTAGCGGGAGTGTATACGAGCAGTACTTC. Translating it yields CASSSHRTSGSVYEQYF. V usage is TRBV7-2 and J usage is TRBJ2-7; TRBD2 agrees at 13 bases. Losses at the gene ends were 4 bases for V and 4 bases for J; bases not matched to a gene: 10. Germline CDR1 and CDR2: SGHTA and FQGNSA. CDR3 length equals 17 residues.